The clone carrying this TCR beta chain occurred once. Clones were read by immunoSEQ multiplex PCR, and TCRdb kept only the in-frame ones, dropping some. The sample includes 120,000 or so clones, roughly 89% of them seen just once. The V gene's germline CDR1 is MGHDK and CDR2 SYGVNS. Trimming took 2 bases from V and 4 from J, leaving 14 bases between them. The CDR3 sequence is 15 residues long. This sample was included in a study of control samples from healthy donors and cancer patients. The sample taken for sequencing was blood. The V gene is TRBV25-1, the J gene TRBJ1-2, with a tentative D call TRBD1 (5 bases). This receptor was obtained from a man aged 25-45 years in good health. The CDR3 DNA is TGTGCCAGCAGTGAAGTTGGGGTTACAGGCTATGGCTACACCTTC. Its translation: CASSEVGVTGYGYTF.